These 5 T cell receptor beta chains came from one sample sequenced in a study of beta chain features in type 1 diabetes. Since all of the isolated RNA was reverse transcribed, expressed TCRB transcripts were what got sequenced. The data were produced by immunoSEQ multiplex PCR, yet TCRdb's version contains in-frame clones alone and is incomplete. The sample shows 900,000 or so clones, about a sixth of them seen only once. Sequencing used naive CD4+ T cells from blood. The receptors here all came from a young woman in good health.

In this sample, this clone turned up a few times. CDR3 coding DNA: TGTGCCAGCAGCCAAGTGAGACTCGGGACAGGGAGGCAAGAGACCCAGTACTTC. It translates to CASSQVRLGTGRQETQYF. The chain links TRBV4-2 to TRBJ2-5; 9 bases are shared with TRBD1. The CDR3 is 18 amino acids. CDR1 is LGHNA and CDR2 is YNFKEQ in the germline V gene. V shed 1 base, J shed 2 bases, and the junction held 11 bases outside the gene matches.

This clone was observed a handful of times. The V call is TRBV19, the J call TRBJ2-6; D is unresolved. Trimming pared 1 base from V and 0 bases from J, leaving 4 bases between. The length of the CDR3 is 15 residues. Germline values: CDR1 LNHDA, CDR2 SQIVND (reference sequence). DNA for the CDR3: TGTGCCAGTAGTATAGGTCGCTCTGGGGCCAACGTCCTGACTTTC. Its protein is CASSIGRSGANVLTF.

This clone turned up a few times. The chain joins TRBV10-3 to TRBJ1-1; 7 positions match TRBD1. The V and J ends lost 10 bases and 2 bases, in that order; junction bases with no gene match: 7. Germline CDR1 ENHRY, CDR2 SYGVKD. The CDR3 loop spans 13 amino acids. The CDR3 reads CATYRQGNTEAFF. The CDR3 DNA reads TGTGCCACGTACCGACAGGGTAACACTGAAGCTTTCTTT.

There are a few counts of this clone. The chain uses TRBV7-3 and TRBJ2-1; D gene unclear. The V gene lost 0 bases and the J gene lost 5 bases, with 8 bases spanning the gap. The CDR3 has 14 residues. Germline V gene data show CDR1 as SGHTA and CDR2 as FQGTGA. The CDR3 DNA sequence: TGTGCCAGCAGCTTAACTCCGGCAGACAATGAGCAGTTCTTC. This translates into CASSLTPADNEQFF. Looking up the rest from reference TRBV7-3 and TRBJ2-1 gives the full variable domain: GAGVSQTPSNKVTEKGKYVELRCDPISGHTALYWYRQSLGQGPEFLIYFQGTGAADDSGLPNDRFFAVRPEGSVSTLKIQRTERGDSAVYLCASSLTPADNEQFFGPGTRLTVL.

The V call is TRBV29-1, the J call TRBJ2-5; a possible D gene is TRBD2 (6 bases). Germline V gene data show CDR1 as SQVTM and CDR2 as ANQGSEA. V lost 8 bases, J lost 1 base, and 20 bases lay in between. The length of the CDR3 is 15 residues. The CDR3 DNA is TGCAGCTCGGGATGGACGGGAGACCTCCAAGAGACCCAGTACTTC. Translating it yields CSSGWTGDLQETQYF.